Below are 32 T cell receptor beta chains sequenced from a single sample in a study of T cells in Graves' hyperthyroidism and ophthalmopathy. RNA transcripts were the template for amplifying TCR beta CDR3 regions. First-round RT-PCR with HTBI primers amplified the TCR CDR3 region. Via MiXCR, TCRdb re-called the multiplex PCR reads, giving one row per CDR3 protein. This table holds about 290,000 distinct CDR3 sequences, roughly 17% found once. Sequencing used blood. The receptors stem from a man aged 25 to 40 with Graves' hyperthyroidism.

The chain's CDR3 is CASSQERAWEQFF. CDR3 nucleotides: TGTGCCAGCAGCCAAGAGCGAGCCTGGGAGCAGTTCTTC. This chain joins TRBV14 and TRBJ2-1; D is unresolved. The length of the CDR3 is 13 residues. The germline CDR1 and CDR2 sequences are SGHDN and FVKESK. Trimming cost V 0 bases and J 10 bases, with 10 bases left between them.

This clonotype has ten or more counts. The chain carries TRBV12-3 or TRBV12-4 and TRBJ2-3, with a weak D call TRBD2 (6 bases). The ends were cut back, 4 bases at V and 1 base at J, with 12 bases in the middle. The CDR3 has 15 amino acids. CDR3 protein: CASSWRDRGTDTQYF. CDR3 coding DNA: TGTGCCAGCAGTTGGAGGGATAGGGGCACAGATACGCAGTATTTT.

This chain uses TRBV20-1 with TRBJ2-7; TRBD2 aligns across 8 bases. CDR1 is DFQATT, CDR2 SNEGSKA, per germline (reference sequence). The J segment lost 6 bases and the V segment lost 3 bases, leaving 13 bases of the junction unmatched. CDR3 length equals 15 residues. The CDR3 region is CSASPPGGGLAEQYF. The CDR3 DNA follows: TGCAGTGCTAGTCCCCCGGGGGGGGGGTTGGCCGAGCAGTACTTC.

The V call is TRBV19, the J call TRBJ2-7; D uncertain. There are 12 residues in the CDR3. Trimming shortened V by 3 bases and J by 7 bases, and 10 bases separated the two germline ends. CDR1 and CDR2 from the germline V gene are LNHDA and SQIVND (reference sequence). Written as DNA, the CDR3 is TGTGCCAGTAGTATTGGGAACCGGGAGCAGTACTTC. Amino acids: CASSIGNREQYF. Full variable domain (missing parts from reference TRBV19 and TRBJ2-7): DGGITQSPKYLFRKEGQNVTLSCEQNLNHDAMYWYRQDPGQGLRLIYYSQIVNDFQKGDIAEGYSVSREKKESFPLTVTSAQKNPTAFYLCASSIGNREQYFGPGTRLTVT.

This clonotype was recorded at least ten times. The DNA of the CDR3 is TGTGCCAGCAGTGAAATAGGGGGGGGACTTCGCACAGATACGCAGTATTTT. Translating gives CASSEIGGGLRTDTQYF. The chain couples TRBV2 to TRBJ2-3; perhaps TRBD2 as D (7 bases). The CDR3 is 17 amino acids. Trimming took 2 bases from V and 1 from J, leaving 16 bases between them. Germline V gives CDR1 SNHLY, CDR2 FYNNEI. Looking up the rest from reference TRBV2 and TRBJ2-3 gives the full variable domain: EPEVTQTPSHQVTQMGQEVILRCVPISNHLYFYWYRQILGQKVEFLVSFYNNEISEKSEIFDDQFSVERPDGSNFTLKIRSTKLEDSAMYFCASSEIGGGLRTDTQYFGPGTRLTVL.

This clonotype was recorded a few times. The chain couples TRBV12-5 to TRBJ2-5; the D gene could be TRBD1 or TRBD2 (6 bases each). The CDR3 extends over 14 amino acids. Trimming stripped 5 bases from V and 7 bases from J, with 17 bases between. CDR1 LGHNT and CDR2 FRNRAP come from the germline V gene. For the CDR3, the DNA is TGTGCTAGTGGTCTCGGGGGCCCGATAGGGACCCAGTACTTC. It translates to CASGLGGPIGTQYF. The entire variable domain, with the rest obtained from reference TRBV12-5 and TRBJ2-5, is as follows: DARVTQTPRHKVTEMGQEVTMRCQPILGHNTVFWYRQTMMQGLELLAYFRNRAPLDDSGMPKDRFSAEMPDATLATLKIQPSEPRDSAVYFCASGLGGPIGTQYFGPGTRLLVL.

This chain connects TRBV5-6 to TRBJ2-5; no definite D call. Trimming pared 4 bases from V and 0 bases from J, leaving 4 bases between. Looked up from germline, CDR1 is SGHDT and CDR2 is YYEEEE. CDR3 length: 12 residues. CDR3 amino acids: CASSDYQETQYF. DNA of the CDR3: TGTGCCAGCAGCGATTACCAAGAGACCCAGTACTTC. The whole variable domain, remainder taken from reference TRBV5-6 and TRBJ2-5, is DAGVTQSPTHLIKTRGQQVTLRCSPKSGHDTVSWYQQALGQGPQFIFQYYEEEERQRGNFPDRFSGHQFPNYSSELNVNALLLGDSALYLCASSDYQETQYFGPGTRLLVL.

This clonotype appeared many times. The chain joins TRBV20-1 to TRBJ2-7, with D maybe TRBD1 (6 bases). CDR1 DFQATT and CDR2 SNEGSKA come from the germline V gene (reference sequence). V was clipped by 5 bases and J by 4 bases, with 18 bases between them. CDR3 length: 14 residues. For the CDR3, the DNA is TGCAGTGCTCCTACCGACACAGGGCAGTACGAGCAGTACTTC. Residues: CSAPTDTGQYEQYF.

This clonotype was counted a few times. The rearrangement links TRBV2 to TRBJ2-2, with 10 bases identical to TRBD2. Germline CDR1 SNHLY, CDR2 FYNNEI. The CDR3 consists of 15 residues. The V segment lost 6 bases and the J segment 4 bases; nucleotides outside the gene matches: 5. The CDR3 nucleotides read TGTGCCAGCAGACCCGGGACTAGCGCCACCGGGGAGCTGTTTTTT. This sequence encodes CASRPGTSATGELFF. Based on the CDR3 plus reference TRBV2 and TRBJ2-2, the full variable domain is EPEVTQTPSHQVTQMGQEVILRCVPISNHLYFYWYRQILGQKVEFLVSFYNNEISEKSEIFDDQFSVERPDGSNFTLKIRSTKLEDSAMYFCASRPGTSATGELFFGEGSRLTVL.

The rearrangement joins TRBV27 to TRBJ2-7, with D tentatively TRBD2 (6 bases). The CDR3 length is 15 residues. Trimming removed 1 base from V and 4 bases from J, with 14 bases in between. The V gene's germline CDR1 is MNHEY and CDR2 SMNVEV (reference sequence). CDR3 sequence reads: CASSLYGGPAYEQYF. Written as DNA, the CDR3 is TGTGCCAGCAGTTTATACGGGGGACCGGCTTACGAGCAGTACTTC.

The chain couples TRBV5-6 to TRBJ2-3, with a weak D call TRBD2 (5 bases). Per the germline V gene, CDR1 is SGHDT and CDR2 is YYEEEE. This CDR3 has 14 amino acids. V dropped 2 bases and J dropped 5 bases, with 12 bases sitting between them. The CDR3 sequence is CASSFALAGDTQYF. CDR3 sequence (DNA): TGTGCCAGCAGCTTCGCGTTGGCGGGAGATACGCAGTATTTT.

This chain connects TRBV29-1 to TRBJ2-1, with 8 bases identical to TRBD2. V lost 2 bases, J lost 10 bases, and 13 bases stayed unmatched. CDR1 and CDR2 (germline): SQVTM, ANQGSEA. This CDR3 contains 15 residues. The chain's CDR3 is CSVELPRGGLDEQFF. The CDR3 region has the DNA TGCAGCGTTGAACTCCCCCGGGGGGGCCTAGACGAGCAGTTCTTC.

This clonotype has only a few counts. The V call is TRBV7-8, the J call TRBJ1-5; 9 nucleotides align to TRBD1. This CDR3 is built from 16 residues. V shed 7 bases, J shed 0 bases, and the junction held 7 bases outside the gene matches. Looked up from germline, CDR1 is SGHVS and CDR2 is FQNEAQ. CDR3 sequence reads: CASTLTGGNSNQPQHF. The CDR3 DNA sequence: TGTGCCAGCACCCTGACAGGGGGGAATAGCAATCAGCCCCAGCATTTT. Full variable domain (outside the CDR3, taken from reference TRBV7-8 and TRBJ1-5): GAGVSQSPRYKVAKRGQDVALRCDPISGHVSLFWYQQALGQGPEFLTYFQNEAQLDKSGLPSDRFFAERPEGSVSTLKIQRTQQEDSAVYLCASTLTGGNSNQPQHFGDGTRLSIL.

This clonotype was detected a few times. CDR3 sequence reads: CASSSTLNEQFF. Here the CDR3 DNA reads TGTGCCAGCAGTTCAACCCTTAATGAGCAGTTCTTC. The chain is built from TRBV28 and TRBJ2-1, with no clear D. The CDR3 loop spans 12 amino acids. Germline CDR1 is MDHEN and CDR2 is SYDVKM. Trimming pared 4 bases from V and 7 bases from J, leaving 8 bases between.

This clonotype has at least ten counts. The chain couples TRBV28 to TRBJ2-7, with a possible D match to TRBD1 (6 bases). V lost 6 bases, J lost 0 bases, and 12 bases lay in between. The germline V gene has CDR1 MDHEN and CDR2 SYDVKM. This CDR3 is 14 amino acids long. The CDR3 region has the DNA TGTGCCAGCAGCCCCCTGGACAGCTCCTACGAGCAGTACTTC. Amino acid sequence: CASSPLDSSYEQYF.

This clonotype was picked up many times. The chain recombines TRBV12-3 or TRBV12-4 with TRBJ2-2; 7 bases are a match to TRBD1. This CDR3 spans 16 amino acids. The ends lost 5 bases at V and 6 bases at J; junction bases unmatched: 12. CDR3 protein: CASSGPEQGISGELFF. CDR3 nucleotide sequence: TGTGCCAGCAGTGGCCCTGAACAGGGGATCTCCGGGGAGCTGTTTTTT.

This clonotype has more than one count but fewer than ten. The rearrangement links TRBV15 to TRBJ2-5; 7 bases are shared with TRBD1. The CDR3 contains 18 residues. Looked up from germline, CDR1 is LNHNV and CDR2 is YYDKDF (reference sequence). V dropped 5 bases and J dropped 3; count of bases not matched to a gene: 18. The CDR3 sequence is CATSAGQAPPFLEETQYF. The CDR3 DNA is TGTGCCACCAGCGCAGGACAGGCCCCTCCATTTTTGGAAGAGACCCAGTACTTC.

This clonotype was counted many times. The chain couples TRBV11-3 to TRBJ2-5; 14 bases fit TRBD2. The CDR3 is made up of 17 amino acids. With V trimmed by 5 bases and J by 1 base, 6 bases remained unmatched. The V gene's germline CDR1 is SGHNT and CDR2 YENEEA. CDR3 in DNA: TGTGCCAGCAGCGTAGGGGGACTAGCGGGAGTCCAAGAGACCCAGTACTTC. It translates to CASSVGGLAGVQETQYF. Drawing the rest from reference TRBV11-3 and TRBJ2-5, the complete variable domain is EAGVVQSPRYKIIEKKQPVAFWCNPISGHNTLYWYLQNLGQGPELLIRYENEEAVDDSQLPKDRFSAERLKGVDSTLKIQPAELGDSAVYLCASSVGGLAGVQETQYFGPGTRLLVL.

The J gene is TRBJ2-1, the V gene TRBV5-5; possibly TRBD2 for D (6 bases). This CDR3 has 14 residues. The V gene lost 4 bases and the J gene lost 6 bases, with 14 bases spanning the gap. Germline V gives CDR1 SGHKS, CDR2 YYEKEE (reference sequence). The CDR3 loop is CASSDRGLRNEQFF. DNA of the CDR3: TGTGCCAGCAGCGATAGGGGACTCCGCAATGAGCAGTTCTTC.

This clonotype was detected a few times. The chain couples TRBV7-8 to TRBJ1-5, with D unclear. The CDR3 spans 14 residues. Germline V lookup: CDR1 SGHVS, CDR2 FQNEAQ. Trimming removed 5 bases at V and 4 bases at J, with 12 bases between. This CDR3 reads CASSRAELNQPQHF. The CDR3 DNA follows: TGTGCCAGCAGCCGGGCGGAATTAAATCAGCCCCAGCATTTT.

This sequence joins TRBV5-1 and TRBJ1-1; 7 nucleotides align to TRBD1. The CDR3 is made up of 15 amino acids. The germline V gene encodes CDR1 SGHRS and CDR2 YFSETQ. The ends lost 4 bases at V and 1 base at J; junction bases unmatched: 7. The CDR3 region has the DNA TGCGCCAGCAGCGGACGACAGGGCGGGAACACTGAAGCTTTCTTT. This gives the protein CASSGRQGGNTEAFF.

The V and J genes are TRBV16 and TRBJ2-5, with 7 bases lining up with TRBD1. J gave up 3 bases and V 5 bases, and 6 bases lay outside the gene matches. From germline, CDR1 is KGHSY and CDR2 FQNENV. CDR3 length: 14 amino acids. CDR3 protein: CASSDGTEKETQYF. DNA of the CDR3: TGTGCCAGCAGCGATGGGACAGAGAAAGAGACCCAGTACTTC. Full variable domain (remainder filled in from reference TRBV16 and TRBJ2-5): GEEVAQTPKHLVRGEGQKAKLYCAPIKGHSYVFWYQQVLKNEFKFLISFQNENVFDETGMPKERFSAKCLPNSPCSLEIQATKLEDSAVYFCASSDGTEKETQYFGPGTRLLVL.

In this sample, this clonotype turned up many times. CDR3 sequence (DNA): TGTGCCAGCAGCCAAGTAAGCCGGGGCCCAGCTAACTATGGCTACACCTTC. This sequence encodes CASSQVSRGPANYGYTF. V gene TRBV3-1 combines with J gene TRBJ1-2; TRBD1 might be the D (5 bases). Between the trimmed V and J ends, which lost 1 base and 0 bases, there was a span of 15 bases. The CDR3 runs 17 residues. Germline loops: CDR1 LGHDT, CDR2 YNNKEL (reference sequence).

This clonotype was found many times. The V and J genes are TRBV24-1 and TRBJ1-1, with TRBD1 identical over 7 bases. Germline V gene lookup returns CDR1 KGHDR and CDR2 SFDVKD. V dropped 6 bases and J dropped 5; count of bases not matched to a gene: 5. This CDR3 has 13 amino acids. The CDR3 DNA is TGTGCCACCAGTCCCGACAGGGAGACTGAAGCTTTCTTT. Protein product: CATSPDRETEAFF.

The chain is built from TRBV9 and TRBJ2-1; D unclear. CDR1 is SGDLS and CDR2 is YYNGEE in the germline V gene. V lost 0 bases and J 9 bases, leaving 7 bases between the germline ends. CDR3 length: 12 amino acids. The CDR3 spells CASSVDASEQFF. The DNA of the CDR3 is TGTGCCAGCAGCGTAGATGCTAGTGAGCAGTTCTTC.

A few counts support this clonotype. The chain uses TRBV11-2 and TRBJ1-4; TRBD1 matches 10 bases. V was pared by 2 bases and J by 8 bases, with 5 bases of the junction left unmatched. Germline CDR1 and CDR2: SGHAT and FQNNGV. The CDR3 has 15 residues. The CDR3 protein is CASSLRGTGEEKLFF. The CDR3, as DNA: TGTGCCAGCAGCTTACGCGGGACAGGGGAAGAAAAACTGTTTTTT.

This clonotype was counted ten times or more. The chain combines TRBV24-1 with TRBJ1-2, with D uncertain. Germline values: CDR1 KGHDR, CDR2 SFDVKD. Trimming took off 2 bases at V and 0 bases at J, with 9 bases between the two ends. This CDR3 spans 15 amino acids. The CDR3, as DNA: TGTGCCACCAGTGATTCGGACGGAGCTAACTATGGCTACACCTTC. Encoded protein: CATSDSDGANYGYTF.

This clonotype came up many times. The chain has TRBV3-1 and TRBJ2-3; D is perhaps TRBD2 (5 bases). This CDR3 spans 15 amino acids. Germline V gives CDR1 LGHDT, CDR2 YNNKEL (reference sequence). V was clipped by 4 bases and J by 3 bases, with 14 bases between them. The CDR3 nucleotides are TGTGCCAGCAGCCGCGAGCGGACGTCGACAGATACGCAGTATTTT. It encodes CASSRERTSTDTQYF.

The J gene is TRBJ2-2, the V gene TRBV5-1; D tentatively fits TRBD1 or TRBD2 (5 bases each). Per germline, CDR1 SGHRS and CDR2 YFSETQ. V gave up 8 bases and J gave up 6 bases, with 20 bases separating them. The CDR3 runs to 15 residues. As DNA, the CDR3 is TGCGCCAGTTCCCCGGGACGCAGGCCCCCCGGGGAGCTGTTTTTT. Protein sequence: CASSPGRRPPGELFF.

This clonotype was observed many times. The chain links TRBV28 to TRBJ2-5; 13 bases fit TRBD2. This CDR3 region has 15 residues. Per the germline V gene, CDR1 is MDHEN and CDR2 is SYDVKM. Trimming removed 8 bases from V and 5 bases from J; junction bases left unmatched: 8. CDR3 sequence: CASVRTSGRTETQYF. CDR3 DNA: TGTGCCAGCGTACGGACTAGCGGGAGAACGGAGACCCAGTACTTC.

V gene TRBV27 combines with J gene TRBJ2-3; TRBD1 aligns across 9 bases. Germline CDR1 is MNHEY and CDR2 is SMNVEV (reference sequence). CDR3 length equals 19 residues. Losses at the gene ends were 8 bases for V and 6 bases for J; bases not matched to a gene: 24. CDR3 bases: TGTGCCAGCGGGACCTGGACAGGGGAGAGAGGGAGGGCCCTCGATACGCAGTATTTT. Residues: CASGTWTGERGRALDTQYF.

This clonotype occurred a few times. The chain recombines TRBV5-6 with TRBJ1-5, with D uncertain. V lost 0 bases and J 7 bases, leaving 8 bases between the germline ends. Germline CDR1 and CDR2: SGHDT and YYEEEE. This CDR3 comprises 13 residues. Written as DNA, the CDR3 is TGTGCCAGCAGCTTGGACCCCGGGCAGCCCCAGCATTTT. As protein: CASSLDPGQPQHF. The full variable domain, completed using reference TRBV5-6 and TRBJ1-5, is DAGVTQSPTHLIKTRGQQVTLRCSPKSGHDTVSWYQQALGQGPQFIFQYYEEEERQRGNFPDRFSGHQFPNYSSELNVNALLLGDSALYLCASSLDPGQPQHFGDGTRLSIL.